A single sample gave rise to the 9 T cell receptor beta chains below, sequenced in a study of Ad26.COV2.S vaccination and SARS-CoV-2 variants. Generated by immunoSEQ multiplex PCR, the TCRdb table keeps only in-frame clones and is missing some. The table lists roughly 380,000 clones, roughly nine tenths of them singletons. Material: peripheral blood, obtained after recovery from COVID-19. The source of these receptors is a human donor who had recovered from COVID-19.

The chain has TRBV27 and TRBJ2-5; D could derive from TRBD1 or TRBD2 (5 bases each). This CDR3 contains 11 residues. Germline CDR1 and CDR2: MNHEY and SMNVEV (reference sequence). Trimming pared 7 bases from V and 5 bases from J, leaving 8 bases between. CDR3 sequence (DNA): TGTGCCAGCATGTGGGGGGAGACCCAGTACTTC. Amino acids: CASMWGETQYF.

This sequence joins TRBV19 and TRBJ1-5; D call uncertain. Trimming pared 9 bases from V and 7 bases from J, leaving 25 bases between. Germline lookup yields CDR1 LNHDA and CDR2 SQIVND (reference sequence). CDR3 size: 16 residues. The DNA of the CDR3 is TGTGCCAGCACAAACCTACTAGGTTCTTCCTACCAGCCCCAGCATTTT. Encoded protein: CASTNLLGSSYQPQHF. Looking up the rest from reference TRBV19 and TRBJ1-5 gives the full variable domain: DGGITQSPKYLFRKEGQNVTLSCEQNLNHDAMYWYRQDPGQGLRLIYYSQIVNDFQKGDIAEGYSVSREKKESFPLTVTSAQKNPTAFYLCASTNLLGSSYQPQHFGDGTRLSIL.

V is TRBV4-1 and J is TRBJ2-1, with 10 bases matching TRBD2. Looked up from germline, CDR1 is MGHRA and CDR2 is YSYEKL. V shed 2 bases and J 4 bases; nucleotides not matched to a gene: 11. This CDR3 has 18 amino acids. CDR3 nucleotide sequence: TGCGCCAGCAGCCAAAATAGCGGGGGGCCCCGAATTTACAATGAGCAGTTCTTC. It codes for CASSQNSGGPRIYNEQFF.

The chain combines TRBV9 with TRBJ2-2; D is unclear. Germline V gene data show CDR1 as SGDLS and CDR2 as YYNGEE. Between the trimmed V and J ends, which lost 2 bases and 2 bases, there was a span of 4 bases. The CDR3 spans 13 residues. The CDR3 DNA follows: TGTGCCAGCAGCGTCCAAAACACCGGGGAGCTGTTTTTT. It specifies CASSVQNTGELFF.

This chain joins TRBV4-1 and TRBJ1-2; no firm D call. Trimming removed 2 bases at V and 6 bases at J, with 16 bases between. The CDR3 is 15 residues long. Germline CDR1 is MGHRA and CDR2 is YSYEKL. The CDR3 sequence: CASSQPPDGLDGYTF. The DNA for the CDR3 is TGCGCCAGCAGCCAACCACCTGATGGGCTGGATGGCTACACCTTC.

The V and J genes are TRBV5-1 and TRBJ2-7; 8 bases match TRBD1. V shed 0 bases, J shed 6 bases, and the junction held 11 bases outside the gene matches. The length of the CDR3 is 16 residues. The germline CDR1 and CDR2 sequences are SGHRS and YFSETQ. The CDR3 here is CASSLAFGQGSGEQYF. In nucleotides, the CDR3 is TGCGCCAGCAGCTTGGCCTTCGGACAGGGTAGTGGCGAGCAGTACTTC.

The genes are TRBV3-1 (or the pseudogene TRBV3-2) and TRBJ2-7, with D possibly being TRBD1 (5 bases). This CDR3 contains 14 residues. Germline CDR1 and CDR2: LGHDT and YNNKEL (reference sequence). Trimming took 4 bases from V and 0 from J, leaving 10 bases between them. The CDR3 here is CASSPSGHSYEQYF. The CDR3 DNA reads TGTGCCAGCAGCCCGTCAGGGCACTCCTACGAGCAGTACTTC.

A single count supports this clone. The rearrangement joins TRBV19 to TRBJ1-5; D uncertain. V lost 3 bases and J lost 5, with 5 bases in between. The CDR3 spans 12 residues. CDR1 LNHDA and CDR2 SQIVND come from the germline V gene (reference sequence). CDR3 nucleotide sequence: TGTGCCAGTAGTATTAACTATCAGCCCCAGCATTTT. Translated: CASSINYQPQHF.

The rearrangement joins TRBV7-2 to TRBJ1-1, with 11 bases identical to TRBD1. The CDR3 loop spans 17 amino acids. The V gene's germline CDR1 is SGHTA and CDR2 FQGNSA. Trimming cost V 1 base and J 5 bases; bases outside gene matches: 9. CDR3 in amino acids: CASSLGRTGGRVTEAFF. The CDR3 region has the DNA TGTGCCAGCAGCTTAGGAAGGACAGGGGGCAGAGTTACTGAAGCTTTCTTT.